This TCR beta chain originates from a study of T cells in Graves' hyperthyroidism and ophthalmopathy. The V gene's germline CDR1 is DFQATT and CDR2 SNEGSKA (reference sequence). The length of the CDR3 is 13 residues. The V gene lost 6 bases and the J gene lost 3 bases, with 14 bases spanning the gap. Researchers took RNA transcripts and amplified the TCR beta CDR3 regions from them. The HTBI primer set was used in a first-round RT-PCR of the TCR CDR3. TCRdb itself ran the multiplex PCR reads through MiXCR, one entry per CDR3 protein. The sample gives around 300,000 distinct CDR3 sequences, less than 30% of which show up once; roughly a quarter is in the top ten. This clonotype was observed many times.

The chain combines TRBV20-1 with TRBJ1-2, with D tentatively TRBD1 (5 bases). Sequencing was performed on blood. The sequence was obtained from a man aged 40-49 years with Graves' hyperthyroidism that later progressed to Graves' ophthalmopathy. The CDR3, as DNA: TGCAGTGCGTCAAGTGGGGCGCACTATGGCTACACCTTC. Encoded protein: CSASSGAHYGYTF.